One sample yielded the 31 T cell receptor beta chains listed below, sequenced in a study of T cell repertoires in cytomegalovirus infection. TCRdb reprocessed the reads via MiXCR and lists one record per CDR3 protein. Here the sample spans approximately 630,000 distinct CDR3 sequences, roughly 24% being singletons. The sample comprised CD8+ T cells from PBMCs. All receptors derive from a human donor in good health (CMV status not recorded). Some clones in this sample may be carry-over from other donors' samples.

This chain connects TRBV29-1 to TRBJ1-2; D is unresolved. The V end lost 1 base, the J end lost 7 bases, and 13 bases lay between the germline ends. The CDR3 runs to 13 residues. The germline gives CDR1 SQVTM, CDR2 ANQGSEA. CDR3 region: CSVEGRVGSGYTF. CDR3 sequence (DNA): TGCAGCGTTGAAGGGCGGGTAGGGTCTGGCTACACCTTC.

The rearrangement joins TRBV7-9 to TRBJ2-5, with D possibly being TRBD2 (5 bases). The V end was cut by 1 base, the J end by 5 bases, with 14 bases between. Per the germline V gene, CDR1 is SEHNR and CDR2 is FQNEAQ (reference sequence). This CDR3 has 15 residues. Here the CDR3 reads CASSLVGDYRETQYF. Written as DNA, the CDR3 is TGTGCCAGCAGCTTAGTAGGAGACTATAGGGAGACCCAGTACTTC.

This clonotype occurred many times. This chain connects TRBV7-9 to TRBJ2-5; no reliable D call. V shed 5 bases and J shed 5 bases, with 3 bases lying between them. Germline V gene sequence: CDR1 SEHNR, CDR2 FQNEAQ (reference sequence). This CDR3 region has 10 residues. In DNA form, the CDR3 reads TGTGCCAGCAGCCGGGAGACCCAGTACTTC. Amino acids: CASSRETQYF.

The chain joins TRBV6-2 or TRBV6-3 to TRBJ1-2, with 7 nucleotides matching TRBD1. This CDR3 spans 14 amino acids. V lost 8 bases to trimming and J lost 4 bases; unmatched junction nucleotides: 10. Germline CDR1 and CDR2: MNHEY and SVGEGT. The CDR3 sequence: CASLRRGTVYGYTF. CDR3 nucleotide sequence: TGTGCCAGCCTTAGACGAGGGACAGTCTATGGCTACACCTTC.

This clonotype was observed a single time. The chain carries TRBV20-1 and TRBJ2-7; possibly TRBD1 for D (5 bases). V was pared by 3 bases and J by 8 bases, with 17 bases between. The CDR3 runs to 13 residues. The germline V gene has CDR1 DFQATT and CDR2 SNEGSKA (reference sequence). The CDR3 sequence: CSASKVQGYKQYF. In nucleotides, the CDR3 is TGCAGTGCTAGCAAAGTTCAGGGTTACAAGCAGTACTTC.

V usage is TRBV27 and J usage is TRBJ2-7, with 8 bases fitting TRBD1. This CDR3 is built from 14 residues. CDR1 and CDR2 (germline): MNHEY, SMNVEV (reference sequence). V was pared by 2 bases and J by 5 bases, with 5 bases of the junction left unmatched. This chain's CDR3 is CASSLRQGADEQYF. The CDR3 nucleotides read TGTGCCAGCAGTTTACGGCAGGGGGCCGACGAGCAGTACTTC.

This clonotype was picked up many times. The rearrangement joins TRBV6-1 to TRBJ2-7; no reliable D call. The germline gives CDR1 MNHNS, CDR2 SASEGT. This CDR3 has 16 amino acids. Trimming took off 5 bases at V and 5 bases at J, with 22 bases between the two ends. The CDR3 sequence: CASSSSERYRAHEQYV. In DNA form, the CDR3 reads TGTGCCAGCAGTTCATCGGAGCGTTACCGCGCACACGAGCAGTACGTC.

The table lists this clonotype with a few counts. The chain employs TRBV5-6 and TRBJ2-3; D tentatively reads TRBD1 or TRBD2 (5 bases each). With 4 bases removed from V and 3 bases from J, the gap between germline ends came to 15 bases. Germline V gene lookup returns CDR1 SGHDT and CDR2 YYEEEE. CDR3 length: 15 amino acids. The CDR3 nucleotides read TGTGCCAGCAGCCCGGCCGGGGCAGCTACAGATACGCAGTATTTT. This translates into CASSPAGAATDTQYF.

The rearrangement links TRBV2 to TRBJ1-1; 7 bases are a match to TRBD1. J was trimmed by 3 bases and V by 5 bases; bases with no gene match: 12. CDR1 and CDR2 from the germline V gene are SNHLY and FYNNEI. The CDR3 spans 16 residues. The CDR3 DNA sequence: TGTGCCAGCAGTAGGGACAGAAAATTGCCTTACACTGAAGCTTTCTTT. As protein: CASSRDRKLPYTEAFF. Using reference TRBV2 and TRBJ1-1 for the parts outside the CDR3, the full variable domain is EPEVTQTPSHQVTQMGQEVILRCVPISNHLYFYWYRQILGQKVEFLVSFYNNEISEKSEIFDDQFSVERPDGSNFTLKIRSTKLEDSAMYFCASSRDRKLPYTEAFFGQGTRLTVV.

A few counts support this clonotype. The chain has TRBV7-9 and TRBJ1-2; tentatively, D is TRBD1 (6 bases). V lost 3 bases and J lost 2, with 10 bases in between. The CDR3 has 14 residues. Germline CDR1 reads SEHNR; CDR2 reads FQNEAQ (reference sequence). The chain's CDR3 is CASSLDSLNYGYTF. CDR3 coding DNA: TGTGCCAGCAGCTTGGACAGCCTAAACTATGGCTACACCTTC. The full variable domain, completed using reference TRBV7-9 and TRBJ1-2, is DTGVSQNPRHKITKRGQNVTFRCDPISEHNRLYWYRQTLGQGPEFLTYFQNEAQLEKSRLLSDRFSAERPKGSFSTLEIQRTEQGDSAMYLCASSLDSLNYGYTFGSGTRLTVV.

This clonotype was counted ten times or more. The chain joins TRBV7-9 to TRBJ2-2, with 7 bases fitting TRBD2. Germline CDR1 reads SEHNR; CDR2 reads FQNEAQ (reference sequence). This CDR3 is 14 amino acids long. V shed 5 bases, J shed 4 bases, and the junction held 4 bases outside the gene matches. The CDR3 bases are TGTGCCAGCAGCCCCAGGGAGGGCACCGGGGAGCTGTTTTTT. Translating gives CASSPREGTGELFF.

The chain employs TRBV20-1 and TRBJ1-5; 10 nucleotides agree with TRBD1. Per the germline V gene, CDR1 is DFQATT and CDR2 is SNEGSKA (reference sequence). This CDR3 has 13 amino acids. V lost 6 bases to trimming and J lost 6 bases; unmatched junction nucleotides: 5. CDR3 sequence: CSAATGGFQPQHF. CDR3 nucleotides: TGCAGTGCCGCGACAGGGGGCTTTCAGCCCCAGCATTTT.

As regards this clonotype: A much bigger clone sits one base away, suggesting this may be a read error. The CDR3 does not close with the conserved phenylalanine or tryptophan, likely indicating a read error. The chain couples TRBV7-2 to TRBJ2-7, with 7 positions matching TRBD1. With V trimmed by 5 bases and J by 0 bases, 7 bases remained unmatched. CDR3 length equals 15 residues. CDR1 is SGHTA, CDR2 FQGNSA, per germline. CDR3 sequence: CASSPPDRFSYEQYL. The DNA of the CDR3 is TGTGCCAGCAGCCCCCCGGACAGGTTCTCCTACGAGCAGTACCTC.

The chain recombines TRBV20-1 with TRBJ2-1; D may match TRBD1 or TRBD2 (5 bases each). CDR1 DFQATT and CDR2 SNEGSKA come from the germline V gene (reference sequence). The ends were cut back, 6 bases at V and 2 bases at J, with 26 bases in the middle. The CDR3 spans 18 residues. CDR3 in DNA: TGCAGTGCGCCGAACCAAAGGGAGACAGAGATCCCCTACAATGAGCAGTTCTTC. Encoded protein: CSAPNQRETEIPYNEQFF.

This CDR3 is CSARGQGDYGYTF. The CDR3 DNA is TGCAGTGCTAGGGGACAGGGAGACTATGGCTACACCTTC. The chain uses TRBV20-1 and TRBJ1-2, with 9 bases that match TRBD1. CDR1 is DFQATT and CDR2 is SNEGSKA in the germline V gene (reference sequence). With V trimmed by 3 bases and J by 3 bases, 2 bases remained unmatched. The CDR3 has 13 amino acids.

V is TRBV29-1 and J is TRBJ2-3; 8 positions agree with TRBD2. CDR3 length: 15 amino acids. Germline V gene data show CDR1 as SQVTM and CDR2 as ANQGSEA. Trimming removed 0 bases from V and 2 bases from J; junction bases left unmatched: 4. CDR3 sequence reads: CSVEESGGLTDTQYF. The CDR3 region has the DNA TGCAGCGTTGAAGAGAGCGGGGGCCTCACAGATACGCAGTATTTT.

This clonotype was observed many times. The chain uses TRBV5-4 and TRBJ2-1; a weak D match, TRBD1 (5 bases). Trimming took off 4 bases at V and 6 bases at J, with 8 bases between the two ends. CDR1 and CDR2 (germline): SGHNT, YYREEE (reference sequence). This CDR3 region has 12 residues. In nucleotides, the CDR3 is TGTGCCAGCAGCGTCCAGGGCAATGAGCAGTTCTTC. Its translation is CASSVQGNEQFF.

Concerning this clonotype: A much bigger clone sits one base away, suggesting this may be a read error. Here the CDR3 omits its conserved ending phenylalanine or tryptophan, so a read error is the likely source. The chain couples TRBV4-1 to TRBJ2-3; TRBD2 is a possible D gene (6 bases). The CDR3 has 17 amino acids. Germline CDR1 is MGHRA and CDR2 is YSYEKL. Written as DNA, the CDR3 is TGTGCCAGCAGCCACGTACCGGGACTGACCATCATGGATACGCAGTATTAT. Amino acid sequence: CASSHVPGLTIMDTQYY.

The chain has TRBV7-9 and TRBJ2-2; perhaps D is TRBD1 or TRBD2 (6 bases each). Trimming stripped 8 bases from V and 7 bases from J, with 14 bases between. Germline-derived CDR1 and CDR2 are SEHNR and FQNEAQ (reference sequence). The CDR3 extends over 13 amino acids. The CDR3 loop is CASLQGGVGELFF. As DNA, the CDR3 is TGTGCCAGCCTACAGGGAGGAGTCGGGGAGCTGTTTTTT.

This clonotype occurred a few times. This chain joins TRBV12-3 or TRBV12-4 and TRBJ2-3; a weak D match, TRBD2 (6 bases). The ends were cut back, 5 bases at V and 1 base at J, with 13 bases in the middle. The CDR3 has 15 amino acids. The DNA for the CDR3 is TGTGCCAGCAGTGGAGGGGAGGAAGGCACAGATACGCAGTATTTT. Translation: CASSGGEEGTDTQYF.

V and J are TRBV2 and TRBJ2-5, with 8 bases aligning to TRBD2. The V gene end was trimmed by 6 bases and the J gene end by 1 base; junction bases not matched to a gene: 16. CDR1 is SNHLY and CDR2 is FYNNEI in the germline V gene. The CDR3 loop spans 18 amino acids. In DNA, the CDR3 is TGTGCCAGCAGCTCCCGCCCCCCTAAGCGGGGGCCCCAAGAGACCCAGTACTTC. This sequence encodes CASSSRPPKRGPQETQYF.

V gene TRBV7-4 combines with J gene TRBJ2-5; 7 bases map to TRBD1. The CDR3 sequence is 16 residues long. Germline CDR1 and CDR2: SGHVT and SQSDAQ. V lost 5 bases, J lost 4 bases, and 13 bases stayed unmatched. The CDR3 here is CASSHITGETGETQYF. In DNA, the CDR3 is TGTGCCAGCAGCCATATCACAGGGGAAACTGGAGAGACCCAGTACTTC.

This clonotype was seen only a few times. The J gene is TRBJ1-2, the V gene TRBV7-9; D unclear. Germline V gene lookup returns CDR1 SEHNR and CDR2 FQNEAQ (reference sequence). CDR3 size: 13 residues. V lost 6 bases, J lost 5 bases, and 13 bases lay in between. The CDR3 bases are TGTGCCAGCAGAAATGACCGAGAATATGGCTACACCTTC. Translating gives CASRNDREYGYTF.

A few counts support this clonotype. The gene calls are TRBV7-9 and TRBJ1-5; D gene uncertain. Germline values: CDR1 SEHNR, CDR2 FQNEAQ (reference sequence). V dropped 5 bases and J dropped 0 bases, with 8 bases sitting between them. The CDR3 sequence is 14 residues long. CDR3 loop: CASSPWDSNQPQHF. CDR3 nucleotides: TGTGCCAGCAGCCCTTGGGATAGCAATCAGCCCCAGCATTTT.

A word on this clonotype: A read error may explain this, as a much larger clone is one base away. The chain joins TRBV7-9 to TRBJ1-1; 8 positions agree with TRBD1. The germline gives CDR1 SEHNR, CDR2 FQNEAQ (reference sequence). The CDR3 contains 15 residues. With 5 bases clipped from V and 4 bases from J, the junction kept 9 bases outside the gene matches. This CDR3 reads CASSTTTTGGTEAFF. The CDR3, as DNA: TGTGCCAGCAGCACAACTACTACAGGGGGCACTGAAGCTTTCTTT.

This clonotype was recorded at least ten times. This sequence joins TRBV7-6 and TRBJ1-2, with 10 bases that match TRBD1. CDR3 size: 16 residues. Germline V gene data show CDR1 as SGHVS and CDR2 as FNYEAQ. The V segment lost 4 bases and the J segment 4 bases; nucleotides outside the gene matches: 9. As DNA, the CDR3 is TGTGCCAGCAGCTCCGAGACAGGGGGCAGAGGCTATGGCTACACCTTC. As protein: CASSSETGGRGYGYTF.

The J gene is TRBJ1-1, the V gene TRBV7-9; D unclear. The CDR3 spans 18 residues. V lost 1 base to trimming and J lost 4 bases, with 22 bases between them. Germline lookup yields CDR1 SEHNR and CDR2 FQNEAQ (reference sequence). The CDR3 DNA is TGTGCCAGCAGCTTAGAGTCCGGACCCCCATTTTTGAGCACTGAAGCTTTCTTT. Its translation is CASSLESGPPFLSTEAFF.

The chain employs TRBV6-8 and TRBJ1-4; D gene ambiguous. The ends were cut back, 2 bases at V and 3 bases at J, with 16 bases in the middle. The CDR3 runs 17 residues. CDR1 and CDR2 from the germline V gene are MNHGY and SAAAGT. This CDR3 is CASSYAEQPSPNEKLFF. DNA of the CDR3: TGTGCCAGCAGTTACGCCGAACAGCCCTCGCCTAATGAAAAACTGTTTTTT.

This clonotype was picked up many times. This chain joins TRBV7-6 and TRBJ1-1; 7 bases are shared with TRBD1. With V trimmed by 1 base and J by 0 bases, 5 bases remained unmatched. Per the germline V gene, CDR1 is SGHVS and CDR2 is FNYEAQ. There are 16 residues in the CDR3. The CDR3 DNA follows: TGTGCCAGCAGCTTAGGACAGGGACTTATGAACACTGAAGCTTTCTTT. Protein sequence: CASSLGQGLMNTEAFF.

The V and J genes are TRBV13 and TRBJ2-5, with D hard to call. CDR1 is PRHDT, CDR2 FYEKMQ, per germline (reference sequence). This CDR3 is 13 amino acids long. The V end was cut by 7 bases, the J end by 5 bases, with 14 bases between. The CDR3 is CASTSWGRETQYF. The DNA of the CDR3 is TGTGCCAGCACCTCTTGGGGTCGCGAGACCCAGTACTTC.

This clonotype showed up many times. The chain joins TRBV6-1 to TRBJ1-5, with TRBD1 identical over 9 bases. The CDR3 contains 21 residues. CDR1 and CDR2 (germline): MNHNS, SASEGT. Losses at the gene ends were 2 bases for V and 1 base for J; bases not matched to a gene: 18. For the CDR3, the DNA is TGTGCCAGCAGTGAATGGCGGACAGGGGCTCCTAAAATTAACAGCAATCAGCCCCAGCATTTT. Protein sequence: CASSEWRTGAPKINSNQPQHF.